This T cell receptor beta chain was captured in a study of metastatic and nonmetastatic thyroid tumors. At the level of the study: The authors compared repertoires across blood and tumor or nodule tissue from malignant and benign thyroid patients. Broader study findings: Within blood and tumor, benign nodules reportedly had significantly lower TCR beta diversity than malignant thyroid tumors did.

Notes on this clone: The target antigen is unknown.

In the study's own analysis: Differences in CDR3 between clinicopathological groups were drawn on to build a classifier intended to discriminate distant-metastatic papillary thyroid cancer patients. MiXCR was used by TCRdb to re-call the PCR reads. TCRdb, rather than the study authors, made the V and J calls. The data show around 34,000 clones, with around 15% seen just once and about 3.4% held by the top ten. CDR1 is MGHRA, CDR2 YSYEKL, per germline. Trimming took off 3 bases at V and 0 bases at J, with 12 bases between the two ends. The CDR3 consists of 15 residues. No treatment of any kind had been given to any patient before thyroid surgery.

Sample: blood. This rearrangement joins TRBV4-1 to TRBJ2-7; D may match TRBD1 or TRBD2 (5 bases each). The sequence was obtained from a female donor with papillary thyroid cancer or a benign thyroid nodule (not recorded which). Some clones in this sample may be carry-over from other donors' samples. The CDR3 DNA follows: TGCGCCAGCAGCCAGGGACGATCCCCCTCCTACGAGCAGTACTTC. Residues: CASSQGRSPSYEQYF.